This T cell receptor beta chain was captured by sequencing in a study of T cell responses to AZD1222 COVID-19 vaccine. The method was immunoSEQ multiplex PCR; TCRdb's version includes in-frame clones alone and lacks a portion of them. The data show roughly 110,000 clones, with roughly nine tenths seen just once and about 4.8% held by the top ten. The V and J ends lost 2 bases and 3 bases respectively, with 5 bases between them. Germline CDR1 and CDR2: SGHTA and FQGNSA. CDR3 length: 12 residues. The gene calls are TRBV7-2 and TRBJ2-7; no reliable D call. This receptor was taken from an adult in good health. Sequences were derived from peripheral blood, sampled on day 0 of AZD1222 vaccination. In nucleotides, the CDR3 is TGTGCCAGCAGCTTACCGGGCTACGAGCAGTACTTC. This encodes CASSLPGYEQYF.